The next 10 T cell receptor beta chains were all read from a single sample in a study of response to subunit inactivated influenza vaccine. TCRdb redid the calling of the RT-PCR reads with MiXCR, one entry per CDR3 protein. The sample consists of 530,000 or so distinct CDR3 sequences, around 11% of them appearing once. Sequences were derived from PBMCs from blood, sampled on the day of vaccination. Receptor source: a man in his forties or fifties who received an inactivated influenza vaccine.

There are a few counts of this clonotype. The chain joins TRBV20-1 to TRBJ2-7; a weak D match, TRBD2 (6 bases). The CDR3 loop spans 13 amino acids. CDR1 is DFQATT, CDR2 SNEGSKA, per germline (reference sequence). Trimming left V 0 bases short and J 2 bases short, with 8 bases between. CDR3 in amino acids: CSARDRLAYEQYF. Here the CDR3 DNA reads TGCAGTGCTAGAGACAGACTAGCCTACGAGCAGTACTTC.

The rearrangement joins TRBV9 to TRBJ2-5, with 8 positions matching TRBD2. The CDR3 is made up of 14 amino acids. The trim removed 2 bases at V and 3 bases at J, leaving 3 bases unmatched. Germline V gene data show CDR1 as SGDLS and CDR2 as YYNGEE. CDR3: CASSVSGAEETQYF. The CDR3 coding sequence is TGTGCCAGCAGCGTTAGCGGGGCGGAAGAGACCCAGTACTTC.

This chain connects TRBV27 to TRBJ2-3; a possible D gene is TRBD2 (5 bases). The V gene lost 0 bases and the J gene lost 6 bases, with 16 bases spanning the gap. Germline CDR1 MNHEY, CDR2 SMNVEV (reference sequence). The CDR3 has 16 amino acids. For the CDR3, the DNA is TGTGCCAGCAGTTTATCGTTTTTCGGGGTAGGGGATACGCAGTATTTT. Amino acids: CASSLSFFGVGDTQYF.

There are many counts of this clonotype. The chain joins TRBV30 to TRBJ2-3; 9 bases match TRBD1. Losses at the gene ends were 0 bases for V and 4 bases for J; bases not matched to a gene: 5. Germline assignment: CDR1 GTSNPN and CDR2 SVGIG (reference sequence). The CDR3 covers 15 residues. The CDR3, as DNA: TGTGCCTGGAGTGTACCGGACAGGGGCCCAGATACGCAGTATTTT. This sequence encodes CAWSVPDRGPDTQYF.

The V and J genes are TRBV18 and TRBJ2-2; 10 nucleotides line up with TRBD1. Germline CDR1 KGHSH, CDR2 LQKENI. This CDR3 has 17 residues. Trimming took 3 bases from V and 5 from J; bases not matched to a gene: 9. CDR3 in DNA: TGTGCCAGCTCACCCCCTACCGGACAGGGGGAAACCGGGGAGCTGTTTTTT. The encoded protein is CASSPPTGQGETGELFF.

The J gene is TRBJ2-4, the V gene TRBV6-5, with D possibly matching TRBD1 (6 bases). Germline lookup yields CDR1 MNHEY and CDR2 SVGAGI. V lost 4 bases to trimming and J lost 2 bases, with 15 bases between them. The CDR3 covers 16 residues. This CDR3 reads CASSSSGVLTKNIQYF. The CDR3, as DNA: TGTGCCAGCAGTTCCTCAGGGGTTCTAACCAAAAACATTCAGTACTTC.

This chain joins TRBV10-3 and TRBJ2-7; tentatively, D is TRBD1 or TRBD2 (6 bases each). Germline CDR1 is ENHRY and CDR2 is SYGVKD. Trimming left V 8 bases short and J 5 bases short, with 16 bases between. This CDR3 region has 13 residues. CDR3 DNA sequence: TGTGCCATCCTAGGGGGGAATCGTAACGAGCAGTACTTC. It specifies CAILGGNRNEQYF.

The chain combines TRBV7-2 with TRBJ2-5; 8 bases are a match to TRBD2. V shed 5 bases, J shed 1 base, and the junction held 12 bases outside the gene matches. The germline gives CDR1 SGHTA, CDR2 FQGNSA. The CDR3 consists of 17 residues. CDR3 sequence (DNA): TGTGCCAGCAGCAGGACTAACGGGGGGGCCCTCCAAGAGACCCAGTACTTC. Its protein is CASSRTNGGALQETQYF.

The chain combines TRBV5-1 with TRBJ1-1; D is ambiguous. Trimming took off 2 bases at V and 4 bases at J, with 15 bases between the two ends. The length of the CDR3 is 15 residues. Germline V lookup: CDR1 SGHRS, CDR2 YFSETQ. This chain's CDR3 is CASSFGWDLGTEAFF. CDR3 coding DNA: TGCGCCAGCAGCTTCGGATGGGATCTGGGCACTGAAGCTTTCTTT. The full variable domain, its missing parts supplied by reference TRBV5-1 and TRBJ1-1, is KAGVTQTPRYLIKTRGQQVTLSCSPISGHRSVSWYQQTPGQGLQFLFEYFSETQRNKGNFPGRFSGRQFSNSRSEMNVSTLELGDSALYLCASSFGWDLGTEAFFGQGTRLTVV.

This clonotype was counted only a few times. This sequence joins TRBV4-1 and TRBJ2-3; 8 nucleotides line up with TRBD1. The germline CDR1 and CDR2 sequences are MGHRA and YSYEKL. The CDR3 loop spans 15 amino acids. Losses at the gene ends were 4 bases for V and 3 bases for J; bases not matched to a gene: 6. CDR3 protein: CASSRLQGATDTQYF. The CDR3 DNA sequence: TGCGCCAGCAGCCGTCTGCAGGGGGCAACAGATACGCAGTATTTT.